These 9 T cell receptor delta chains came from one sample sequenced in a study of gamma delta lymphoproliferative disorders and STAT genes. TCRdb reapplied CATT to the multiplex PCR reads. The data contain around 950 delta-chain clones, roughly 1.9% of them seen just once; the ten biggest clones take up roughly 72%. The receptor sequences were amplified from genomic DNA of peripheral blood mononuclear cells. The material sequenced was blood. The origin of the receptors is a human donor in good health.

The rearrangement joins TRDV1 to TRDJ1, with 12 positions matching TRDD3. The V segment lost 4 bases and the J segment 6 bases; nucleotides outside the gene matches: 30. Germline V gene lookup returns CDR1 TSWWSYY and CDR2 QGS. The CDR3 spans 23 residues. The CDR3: CALGVQSSSTRVWGIRGLNKLIF. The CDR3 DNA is TGTGCTCTTGGGGTCCAATCTTCCTCTACGCGGGTCTGGGGGATACGAGGGCTAAATAAACTCATCTTT.

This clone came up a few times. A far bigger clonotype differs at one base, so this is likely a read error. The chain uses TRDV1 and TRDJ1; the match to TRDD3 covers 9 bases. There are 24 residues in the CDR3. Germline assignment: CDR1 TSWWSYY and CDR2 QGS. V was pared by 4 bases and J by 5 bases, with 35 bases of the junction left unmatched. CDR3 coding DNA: TGTGCTCTTGGGGCCCTCGGGCCTTCTTCACAACGATACTGGGGGAGAGTTGGACGAGATAAACTCATCTTT. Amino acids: CALGALGPSSQRYWGRVGRDKLIF.

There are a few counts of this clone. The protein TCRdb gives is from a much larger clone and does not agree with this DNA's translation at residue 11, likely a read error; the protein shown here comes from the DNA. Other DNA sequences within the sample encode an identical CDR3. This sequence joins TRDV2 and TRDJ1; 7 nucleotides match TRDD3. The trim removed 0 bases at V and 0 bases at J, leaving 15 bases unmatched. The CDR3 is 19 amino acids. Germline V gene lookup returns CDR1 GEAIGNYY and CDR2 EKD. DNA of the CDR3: TGTGCCTGTGACACCGTCCGAGTTGGGGGACCTTTTGACACCGATAAACTCATCTTT. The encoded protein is CACDTVRVGGPFDTDKLIF.

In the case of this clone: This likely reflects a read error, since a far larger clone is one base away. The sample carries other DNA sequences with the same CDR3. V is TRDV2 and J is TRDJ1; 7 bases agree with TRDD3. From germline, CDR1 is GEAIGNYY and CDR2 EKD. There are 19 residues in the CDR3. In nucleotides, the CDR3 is TGCGCCTGTGACACCGTCCGAGTTGGGGGACTTTTTGACACCGATAAACTCATCTTT. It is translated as CACDTVRVGGLFDTDKLIF.

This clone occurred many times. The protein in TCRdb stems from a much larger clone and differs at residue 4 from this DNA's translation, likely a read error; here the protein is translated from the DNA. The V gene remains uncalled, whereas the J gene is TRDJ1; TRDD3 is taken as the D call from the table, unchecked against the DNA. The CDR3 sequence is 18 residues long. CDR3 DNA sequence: TGTGCCTGTGGCACCGTACGGGGGATACCCGCCAGCACCGATAAACTCATCTTT. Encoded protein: CACGTVRGIPASTDKLIF.

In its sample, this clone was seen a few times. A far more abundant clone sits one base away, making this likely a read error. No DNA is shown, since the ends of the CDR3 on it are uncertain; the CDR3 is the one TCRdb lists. The CDR3 here is CSVLLCSRPLLKSLGDTTDTRQMFF. The rearrangement uses TRAV29/DV5 and TRDJ3; the table calls TRDD3, which could not be checked here. Germline assignment: CDR1 NSMFDY and CDR2 ISSIKDK. The CDR3 extends over 25 residues, inclusive of both ends.

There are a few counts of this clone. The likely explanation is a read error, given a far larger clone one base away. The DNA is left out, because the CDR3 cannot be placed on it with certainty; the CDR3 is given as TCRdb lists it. The CDR3 is CACDTVGGGASDKLIF. The chain has TRDV2 and TRDJ1; whether TRDD3, the table's D call, matches the DNA was not checked. The germline gives CDR1 GEAIGNYY, CDR2 EKD. Inclusive of both ends, the CDR3 amounts to 16 amino acids.

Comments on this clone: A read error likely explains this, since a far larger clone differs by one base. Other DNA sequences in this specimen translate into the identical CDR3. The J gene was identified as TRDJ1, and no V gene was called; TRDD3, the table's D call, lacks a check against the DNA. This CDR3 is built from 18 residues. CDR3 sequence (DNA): TGTGCCTGTGACACCGTACGGGGGATACCCGCCAGCACTGATAAACTCATCTTT. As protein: CACDTVRGIPASTDKLIF.

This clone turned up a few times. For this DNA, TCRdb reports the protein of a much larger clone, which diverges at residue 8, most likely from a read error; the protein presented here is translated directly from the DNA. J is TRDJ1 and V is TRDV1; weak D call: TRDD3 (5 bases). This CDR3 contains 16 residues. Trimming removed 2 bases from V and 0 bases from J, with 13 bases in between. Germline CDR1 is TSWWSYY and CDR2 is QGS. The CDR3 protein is CALGESYIWDTDKLIF. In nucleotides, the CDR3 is TGTGCTCTTGGGGAAAGCTACATCTGGGACACCGATAAACTCATCTTT.